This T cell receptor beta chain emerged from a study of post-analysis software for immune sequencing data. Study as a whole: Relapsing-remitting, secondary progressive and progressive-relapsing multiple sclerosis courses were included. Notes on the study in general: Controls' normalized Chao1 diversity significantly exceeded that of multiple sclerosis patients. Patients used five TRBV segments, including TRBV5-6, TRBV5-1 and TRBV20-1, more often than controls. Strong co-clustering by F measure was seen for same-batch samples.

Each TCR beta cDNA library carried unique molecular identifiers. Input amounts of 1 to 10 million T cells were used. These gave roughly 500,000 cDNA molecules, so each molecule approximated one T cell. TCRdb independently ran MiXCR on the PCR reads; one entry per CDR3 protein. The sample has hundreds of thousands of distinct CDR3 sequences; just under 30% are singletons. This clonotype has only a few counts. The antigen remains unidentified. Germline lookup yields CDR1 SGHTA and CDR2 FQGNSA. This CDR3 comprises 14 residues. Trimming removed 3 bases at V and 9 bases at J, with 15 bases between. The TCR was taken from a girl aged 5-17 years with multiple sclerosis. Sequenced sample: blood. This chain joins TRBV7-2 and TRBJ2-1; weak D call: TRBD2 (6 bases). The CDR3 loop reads CASSLGTAIGEQFF. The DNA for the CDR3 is TGTGCCAGCAGCTTGGGGACTGCAATTGGTGAGCAGTTCTTC.